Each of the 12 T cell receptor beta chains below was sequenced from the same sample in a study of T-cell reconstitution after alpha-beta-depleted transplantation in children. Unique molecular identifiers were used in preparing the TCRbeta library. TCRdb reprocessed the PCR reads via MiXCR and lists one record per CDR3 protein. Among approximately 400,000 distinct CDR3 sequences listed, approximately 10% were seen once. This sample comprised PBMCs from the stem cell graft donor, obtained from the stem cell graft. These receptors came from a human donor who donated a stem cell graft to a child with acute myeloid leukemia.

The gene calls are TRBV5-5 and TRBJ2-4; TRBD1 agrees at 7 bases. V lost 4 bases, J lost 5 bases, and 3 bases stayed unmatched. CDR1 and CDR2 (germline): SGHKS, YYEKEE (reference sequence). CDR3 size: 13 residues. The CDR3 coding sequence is TGTGCCAGCAGCCTCGGACAGGAAAACATTCAGTACTTC. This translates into CASSLGQENIQYF.

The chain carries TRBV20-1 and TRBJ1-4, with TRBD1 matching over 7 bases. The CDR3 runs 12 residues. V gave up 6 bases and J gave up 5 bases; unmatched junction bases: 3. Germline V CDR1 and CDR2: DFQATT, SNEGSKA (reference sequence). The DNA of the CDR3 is TGCAGTGCGAGGGACAGAAATGAAAAACTGTTTTTT. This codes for CSARDRNEKLFF.

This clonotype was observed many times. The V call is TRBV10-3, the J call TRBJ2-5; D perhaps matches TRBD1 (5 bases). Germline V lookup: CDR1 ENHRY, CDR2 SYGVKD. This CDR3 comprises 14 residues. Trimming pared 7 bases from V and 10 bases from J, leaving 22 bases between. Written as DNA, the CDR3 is TGTGCCATCAACTCAGACTCGTTCCTAGGGGACCAGTACTTC. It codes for CAINSDSFLGDQYF.

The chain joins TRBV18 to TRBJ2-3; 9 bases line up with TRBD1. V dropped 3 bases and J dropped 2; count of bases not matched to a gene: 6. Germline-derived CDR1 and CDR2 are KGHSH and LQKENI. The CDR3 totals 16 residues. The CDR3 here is CASSPRDRAYTDTQYF. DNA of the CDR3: TGTGCCAGCTCACCTCGGGACAGGGCGTACACAGATACGCAGTATTTT.

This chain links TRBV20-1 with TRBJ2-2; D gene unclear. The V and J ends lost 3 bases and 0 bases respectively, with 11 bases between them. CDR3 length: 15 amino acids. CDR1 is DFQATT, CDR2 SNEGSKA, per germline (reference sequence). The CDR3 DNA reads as TGCAGTGCTAGCAAGCCGTTTGCGAACACCGGGGAGCTGTTTTTT. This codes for CSASKPFANTGELFF.

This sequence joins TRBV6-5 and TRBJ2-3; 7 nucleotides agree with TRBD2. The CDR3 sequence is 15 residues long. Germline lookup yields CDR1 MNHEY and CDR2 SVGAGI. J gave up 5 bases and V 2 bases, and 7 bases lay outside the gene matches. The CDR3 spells CASSYGTSARDTQYF. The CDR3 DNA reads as TGTGCCAGCAGTTACGGCACTAGCGCCAGAGATACGCAGTATTTT.

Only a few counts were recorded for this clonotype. CDR3 residues: CASSAQNLAFF. The CDR3, as DNA: TGTGCCAGCAGCGCTCAAAATTTAGCTTTCTTT. The genes are TRBV7-2 and TRBJ1-1; no clear D gene. CDR3 length: 11 residues. V lost 5 bases and J lost 10, with 11 bases in between. Germline V gene lookup returns CDR1 SGHTA and CDR2 FQGNSA.

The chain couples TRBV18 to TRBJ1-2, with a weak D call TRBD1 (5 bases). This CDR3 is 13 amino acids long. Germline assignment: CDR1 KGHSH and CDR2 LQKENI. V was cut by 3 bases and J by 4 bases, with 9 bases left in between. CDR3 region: CASSPGDLYGYTF. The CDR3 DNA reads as TGTGCCAGCTCACCCGGGGACCTCTATGGCTACACCTTC.

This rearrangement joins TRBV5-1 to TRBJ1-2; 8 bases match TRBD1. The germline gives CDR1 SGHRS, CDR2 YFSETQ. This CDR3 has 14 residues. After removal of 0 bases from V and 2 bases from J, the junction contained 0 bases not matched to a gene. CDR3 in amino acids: CASSLGDRNYGYTF. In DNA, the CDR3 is TGCGCCAGCAGCTTGGGGGACAGGAACTATGGCTACACCTTC.

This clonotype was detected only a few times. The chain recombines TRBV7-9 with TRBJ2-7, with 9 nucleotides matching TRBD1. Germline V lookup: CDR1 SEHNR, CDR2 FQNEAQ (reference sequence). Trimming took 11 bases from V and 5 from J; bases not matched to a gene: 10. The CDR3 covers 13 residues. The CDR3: CAVDRGSEDEQYF. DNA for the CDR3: TGTGCCGTAGACAGGGGGTCAGAGGACGAGCAGTACTTC.

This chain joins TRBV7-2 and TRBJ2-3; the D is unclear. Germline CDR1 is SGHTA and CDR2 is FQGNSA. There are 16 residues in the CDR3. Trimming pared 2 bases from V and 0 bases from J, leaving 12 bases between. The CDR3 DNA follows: TGTGCCAGCAGCTTATTGTTTAGAGTTAGCACAGATACGCAGTATTTT. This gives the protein CASSLLFRVSTDTQYF.

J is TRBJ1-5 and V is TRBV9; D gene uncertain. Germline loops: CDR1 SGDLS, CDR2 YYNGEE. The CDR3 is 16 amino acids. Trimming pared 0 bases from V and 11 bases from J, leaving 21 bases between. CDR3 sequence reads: CASSVGSDGALTAQHF. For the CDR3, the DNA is TGTGCCAGCAGCGTAGGGTCGGACGGAGCCCTGACGGCCCAGCATTTT.